This T cell receptor (beta chain) was identified during a study of T cells in Graves' hyperthyroidism and ophthalmopathy. Looking at the study overall: Peripheral blood sampling occurred at initial diagnosis, before any treatment.

General study results and limits: Stable hyperthyroidism and ophthalmopathy were separated using 13 V-J signatures.

A few counts support this clonotype. As yet, its antigen is unknown. This CDR3 region has 15 residues. V lost 1 base and J lost 5, with 13 bases in between. Looked up from germline, CDR1 is SGHTA and CDR2 is FQGTGA. Lactation, pregnancy, other autoimmune disease or uncontrolled infection excluded patients. Initially, at the first diagnosis of hyperthyroidism and before any ophthalmopathy symptoms, blood was sampled. RNA transcripts were the template for amplifying TCR beta CDR3 regions. The TCR CDR3 first-round RT-PCR relied on the HTBI primer set. TCRdb passed the multiplex PCR reads through MiXCR, listing each CDR3 protein once. The profile shows about 360,000 distinct CDR3 sequences, 15% to 19% of them singletons.

The J gene is TRBJ2-3, the V gene TRBV7-3; D is ambiguous. Material: blood. The receptor was isolated from a woman between 18 and 29 years old with Graves' hyperthyroidism that later progressed to Graves' ophthalmopathy. The chain's CDR3 is CASSLKGFFGDTQYF. CDR3 coding DNA: TGTGCCAGCAGCTTAAAAGGATTCTTTGGAGATACGCAGTATTTT. Full variable domain (missing parts from reference TRBV7-3 and TRBJ2-3): GAGVSQTPSNKVTEKGKYVELRCDPISGHTALYWYRQSLGQGPEFLIYFQGTGAADDSGLPNDRFFAVRPEGSVSTLKIQRTERGDSAVYLCASSLKGFFGDTQYFGPGTRLTVL.